The clone carrying this T cell receptor beta chain was observed a handful of times. Amplified TCR beta CDR3 regions came from RNA transcripts. The TCR CDR3 first-round RT-PCR relied on the HTBI primer set. TCRdb reanalysed the multiplex PCR reads using MiXCR and keeps one entry per CDR3 protein. The repertoire holds 300,000 to 350,000 distinct CDR3 sequences, over 15% seen once, with approximately 49% in the top ten. CDR3 length: 15 residues. Germline V gives CDR1 MNHNS, CDR2 SASEGT. V lost 1 base to trimming and J lost 6 bases, with 13 bases between them. This sample is part of a study of T cells in Graves' hyperthyroidism and ophthalmopathy.

Material for sequencing was blood. The sequence derives from a woman between 45 and 60 years old with Graves' hyperthyroidism. The chain recombines TRBV6-1 with TRBJ1-5; no firm D call. The CDR3 region is CASSEGLGRGQPQHF. The DNA of the CDR3 is TGTGCCAGCAGTGAAGGACTCGGTAGAGGTCAGCCCCAGCATTTT.